The subject of this entry is one TCR beta chain. The sample belongs to a study of blood T cell repertoires in COVID-19. V lost 3 bases to trimming and J lost 0 bases, with 12 bases between them. This CDR3 contains 16 residues. Germline values: CDR1 LNHDA, CDR2 SQIVND (reference sequence). Under the authors' procedure: Reference gene primer amplification in the assay estimated nucleated cell counts. Clones were read by immunoSEQ multiplex PCR, and TCRdb kept only the in-frame ones, dropping some. The V and J calls and clone size were taken over from that table, and D and trimming were inferred from the DNA. The data contain around 150,000 clones, roughly 90% of them seen just once; the ten biggest clones take up about 4.8%. Those enrolled in Seattle joined during active infection and were followed longitudinally afterward.

This clonotype originated in a man aged 30 to 45 with COVID-19, enrolled during active disease. Sequencing used peripheral blood. This chain links TRBV19 with TRBJ2-1, with D uncertain. The CDR3 spells CASSIHSGSSYNEQFF. The CDR3 DNA reads TGTGCCAGTAGTATCCACTCAGGCAGCTCCTACAATGAGCAGTTCTTC.